This T cell receptor beta chain was obtained from a study of post-analysis software for immune sequencing data. Overall study results and limits: Under the F measure, samples that were prepared in one batch clustered strongly together. The study found TRBV5-6, TRBV5-1 and TRBV20-1 among roughly 5 TRBV segments more frequent in patients than controls. Those with multiple sclerosis, the patient group, showed significantly lower normalized Chao1 diversity than controls.

Incorporated into the TCR beta cDNA libraries were unique molecular identifiers, which served to reduce PCR and sequencing biases. A population of roughly 0.9 to 11 million T cells gave rise to approximately 530,000 cDNA molecules. TCRdb reprocessed the PCR reads via MiXCR and lists one record per CDR3 protein. The sample holds 350,000 to 500,000 distinct CDR3 sequences, 30% to 40% seen once. The CDR3 contains 10 residues. V dropped 6 bases and J dropped 5 bases, with 5 bases sitting between them. Germline CDR1 is MNHEY and CDR2 is SMNVEV (reference sequence). Points on this clonotype: No antigen is known for it.

Sequencing was carried out using blood. The chain employs TRBV27 and TRBJ2-7; D is uncertain. This receptor was taken from a girl aged 2-10 years with multiple sclerosis. For the CDR3, the DNA is TGTGCCAGCAGGCCCGACGAGCAGTACTTC. Amino acids: CASRPDEQYF.